This T cell receptor beta chain was captured by sequencing in a study of T-cell reconstitution after alpha-beta-depleted transplantation in children. Study-wide findings and caveats: Where alpha-beta T cells came from about two months after transplant was reportedly several hundred expanded graft clones. Diversity and T-cell counts at one year after transplant derived mostly from new T cells.

This clonotype has only a few counts. Its antigen is not identified. Library preparation (for TCRbeta) was performed with unique molecular identifiers. MiXCR was run by TCRdb on the PCR reads, yielding one entry per CDR3 protein. In the table there are 300,000 or so distinct CDR3 sequences, roughly 25% of which are singletons. Germline-derived CDR1 and CDR2 are LGHDT and YNNKEL (reference sequence). J lost 4 bases, V lost 5 bases, and 4 bases had no gene match. The CDR3 covers 15 residues. The sequences come from PBMCs, mostly from graft donor cells, collected 180 days after TCRalphabeta/CD19-depleted stem cell transplant. The chain has TRBV3-1 and TRBJ2-1; 11 positions match TRBD2. This TCR was recovered from a male patient between 10 and 17 years old who had a stem cell transplant for acute lymphoblastic leukemia, so the T cells may come from the graft donor. The CDR3 region has the DNA TGTGCCAGCAGCGTTACTAGCGGGAGATACAATGAGCAGTTCTTC. Translated: CASSVTSGRYNEQFF.